Sequencing of this T cell receptor beta chain was carried out in a study of cytomegalovirus exposure and HLA in healthy donors listed by TCRdb under 2017. For the wider study: An earlier analysis of fewer than 750 of the donors reported 276 Gb of sequence data and 95 million to 120 million unique TCR beta sequences obtained from approximately 180 million T cells. About 280 gigabases of sequencing data and around 80 million unique TCR sequences made up an early release that covered approximately 620 HLA-typed donors. The genetic ancestry cluster associated with self-reported Caucasian donors included over 80% of the 350 to 500 genotyped donors. The study was designed to test whether signatures of past pathogen exposure could be identified by cataloging public T cell receptors. The T cell repertoires of roughly 660 subjects were profiled by immunosequencing and related to cytomegalovirus serostatus. In addition to the first cohort of 666 subjects, a separate validation cohort of 120 different subjects was used. The study combined high-throughput TCR immunosequencing, statistical association of individual TCRs with disease status, and machine learning to predict cytomegalovirus infection status. In a later analysis, previously published TCR beta repertoires from more than 500 donors were re-analyzed and high-resolution HLA genotyping was added so that TCR occurrence patterns could be studied. In the later analysis, no new phenotypic data were used to find candidate immune exposures; instead, reliance was placed on TCR beta sequences and their occurrence across donors. An earlier analysis of 587 of the donors applied high-throughput TCR beta sequencing to assess whether each TCR beta V gene segment acted as functional or pseudogenic. Donor age, sex, ethnicity and CMV serostatus were compiled alongside the repertoire data. A later genetic analysis took genome-wide SNP genotypes for about 55% of the roughly 670 donors and used that subset as a discovery cohort. All discovery cohort repertoires had been generated on a single sequencing platform. Both class I and class II loci were covered by HLA typing, at four-digit resolution. The number of typed donors differed by locus: about 620-640 for A, B, C, DRB1 and DQB1; roughly 510 for DQA1; 606 for DPA1; and 400 to 480 for DPB1. Roughly 5 DR-DQ haplotypes were handled as single units for association and clustering, since linkage in the cohort was strong. Among about 370 genotyped donors of the cohort, an average of approximately 200,000 unique TCR beta nucleotide sequences was sequenced per donor, of which 15% to 20% were non-productive.

This clone came up once. No antigen is known for it. No per-base quality is available; no much larger clone lies one base away. The receptor library was made with the immunoSEQ multiplex PCR assay. The multiplex PCR relied on a mix of 60 forward primers for TCR Vbeta segments and 13 reverse primers for TCR Jbeta segments. Amplification of the CDR3 region of rearranged TCR beta genes was performed with a multiplex PCR assay on genomic DNA. Amplified TCR beta libraries were sequenced as 87-base-pair reads on the Illumina HiSeq System. On the authors' methods: A later analysis tallied about 77 million unique TCR beta chains across the 610 or so repertoires, and 10 million to 11 million of those chains were shared by two or more donors. To remove PCR and sequencing errors, raw reads were error-corrected and collapsed into unique sequences using a nearest-neighbor algorithm that merged closely related sequences. Alignment of CDR3 sequences to IMGT reference sequences was used to assign V, D and J gene segments. For a sequence to be retained, a match of at least six nucleotides to both a V gene segment and a J gene segment was required. Rearrangements were called productive when the CDR3 lacked stop codons and stayed in frame with V and J; all others were non-productive. CDR3 was defined by IMGT convention, running from the second conserved V-encoded cysteine to the conserved J-encoded phenylalanine. Sequences without an unambiguous match to a single V gene segment were excluded from the earlier analysis of about 600 of the donors. An earlier analysis of 550 to 650 of the donors classified V segments as functional when productive rearrangements were above 56.7% and as segregating when the standard deviation between donors was above 5%. A statistical classification framework was developed to diagnose cytomegalovirus status using the catalog of TCR beta chain sequences. A later analysis assigned V and J genes by comparing TCR nucleotide sequences with IMGT/GENE-DB human TR gene sequences. Using the TCRdist pipeline, a later analysis assigned CDR3 sequences along with most-parsimonious VDJ recombination scenarios. A later analysis defined each TCR beta chain by its CDR3 amino acid sequence plus V-gene family, and excluded reads lacking a unique V-gene family. A later analysis removed roughly 590 highly shared, low-generation-probability nucleotide sequences to deal with suspected cross-contamination and a sequencing artifact. In a later analysis, a clonal expansion index was calculated for each public chain from normalized within-repertoire ranks of inferred template counts. In a later analysis, generation probabilities were computed with a VDJ recombination model fitted to out-of-frame rearrangements, and the resulting probabilities were checked against IGoR. In a later analysis, TCR-TCR, TCR-HLA and TCR-CMV co-occurrence was scored with hypergeometric tests, and a repertoire-size bias correction was applied to TCR pairs. In a later analysis, false discovery rates were estimated by permuting HLA or CMV assignments 20 times. A later analysis grouped co-occurring TCRs with DBSCAN, adding TCRdist sequence similarity when clustering within HLA-allele-positive subsets. Co-occurrence clustering excluded repertoires with fewer than 30,000 or more than 120,000 public chains, plus five with anomalous nucleotide sharing. TCRdb provides this immuneACCESS table in a form limited to in-frame rearrangements. Some clones are lacking; in checked studies, under half of them reflect an unresolved V gene, and why the rest are absent is not known. V and J calls plus clone size are reproduced from that table; the DNA served to infer D and trimming. Within this sample are under 35,000 clones, with roughly two fifths of them counted one time only. Clones ranked in the top ten supply just under 2% of the sample.

The cohort was made up of approximately 700 healthy bone marrow donors. At the time of sampling, all cohort members were nominally healthy, though unrecorded immune exposures were likely present. The donor tested CMV seronegative and was one of the 352 seronegative cohort members. A peripheral blood sample was provided by each donor, and peripheral blood mononuclear cells were used for TCR beta sequencing. The Qiagen DNeasy Blood Extraction Kit was used to extract genomic DNA from the blood cell samples. Reading the germline V gene (reference sequence) gives CDR1 GTSNPN and CDR2 SVGIG. From the cysteine through the phenylalanine, the CDR3 covers 12 amino acids. Only the CDR3 part of the read is kept: 36 bases, read in frame from the first base. The research as a whole found: At a false discovery rate of 0.05, a later analysis linked some 17,000 TCR beta sequences to specific HLA alleles. Several of the top co-occurrence clusters appeared to be linked to parvovirus B19, influenza, CMV and Epstein-Barr virus, according to a later analysis. Because some donors lacked HLA typing at each locus, the association tests relied only on the typed subset. A further reported finding was that TCR beta sequences accurately predicted the HLA-A and HLA-B alleles for most subjects in the first cohort. The earlier analysis of around 600 of the donors excluded 15 to 20 rarely observed V segments, including chromosome 9 orphons, because counts were too low. In a later genetic analysis, fewer N-insertions in productive TCRs were reported among donors in an Asian-associated ancestry cluster than the approximately 710-donor mean. The cohort was sequenced for TCR beta chains only, and without alpha or paired-chain data the features that could be detected were limited. In vitro tests confirmed that a few of the cytomegalovirus-associated TCR beta chains recognize cytomegalovirus antigens. For the cohort, immune exposure information was limited to CMV serostatus. In a later analysis, HLA-associated TCR beta chains showed more clonal expansion and lower generation probabilities than non-associated chains that were equally common. Cytomegalovirus status was reported to be diagnosed by the classifier with high specificity and sensitivity in both the original and validation cohorts. A later analysis found that most CMV-associated TCR beta chains appeared HLA-restricted, with HLA associations seemingly driven largely by CMV exposure. In a later genetic analysis, a missense DCLRE1C variant was associated with V-gene and J-gene trimming of TCR beta chains, and the association was replicated in an independent cohort. In an earlier analysis of fewer than 750 of the donors, most TCR beta V segments were observed in productive rearrangements about 90% or about 30% of the time, broadly matching IMGT annotations. Because the 87-base-pair reads could not distinguish some IMGT-functional V segments, including TRBV6-2 and TRBV6-3, those segments were excluded. The authors suggested that the approach could potentially be extended to other disease states and immunological phenotypes. Sequencing depth was assumed to be roughly uniform across donors in the presence/absence analyses, though that assumption may not hold. Correlated functional status among segregating V segments might reflect linkage disequilibrium, but an unknown experimental factor could not be ruled out. A later analysis found that TCR association rates varied across HLA loci, with DRB1 alleles showing the most associated TCRs and HLA-C alleles the fewest. Across donors, most TCR sequences were observed very rarely, whereas some public TCRs were present in many individuals. Assigning TCR associations to individual alleles was difficult when HLA alleles, especially DR and DQ, strongly co-occurred. A group of highly shared sequence variants was considered likely to be a technical artifact of the sequencing pipeline. The study listed 164 TCR beta chains as associated with cytomegalovirus.

This sequence originates from a woman aged 45-65 years in good health and CMV-seronegative. This receptor chain uses TRBV30 and TRBJ1-2, with an unclear D gene assignment. The sample consisted of PBMCs. The DNA sequence is given as TGTGCACGAGGGAGCGGGGACTATGGCTACACCTTC. Its translation reads: CARGSGDYGYTF.